What follows are 5 T cell receptor beta chains derived from one specimen sequenced in a study of blood T cell repertoires in COVID-19. Libraries were prepared by immunoSEQ multiplex PCR; TCRdb keeps only in-frame clonotypes and omits some of them. Altogether under 200,000 clones are present, roughly nine tenths being singletons, with the ten largest covering about a tenth. The sequenced material came from peripheral blood. The source of these receptors is a woman in her fifties or sixties with COVID-19, enrolled during active disease.

This chain links TRBV3-1 (or the pseudogene TRBV3-2) with TRBJ2-7, with D perhaps matching TRBD2 (7 bases). Per the germline V gene, CDR1 is LGHDT and CDR2 is YNNKEL (reference sequence). The V end lost 6 bases, the J end lost 3 bases, and 18 bases lay between the germline ends. The CDR3 consists of 15 residues. The CDR3 is CASRGGGRTLYEQYF. The CDR3, as DNA: TGTGCCAGCAGGGGCGGGGGCAGAACCCTCTACGAGCAGTACTTC.

The V and J genes are TRBV12-3 or TRBV12-4 and TRBJ2-3; D is undetermined. CDR3 length equals 13 residues. The ends were cut back, 7 bases at V and 0 bases at J, with 8 bases in the middle. Here the CDR3 reads CASTRSSTDTQYF. The CDR3 bases are TGTGCCAGCACTCGGTCCAGCACAGATACGCAGTATTTT.

This chain joins TRBV10-2 and TRBJ2-2; D is ambiguous. Germline CDR1 is WSHSY and CDR2 is SAAADI. The CDR3 contains 14 residues. Trimming stripped 6 bases from V and 6 bases from J, with 14 bases between. CDR3 nucleotides: TGCGCCAGCAGATGGCTAGTTGGCTCCGGGGAGCTGTTTTTT. Its protein is CASRWLVGSGELFF.

The chain is built from TRBV6-2 or TRBV6-3 and TRBJ2-1, with TRBD2 matching over 13 bases. Germline CDR1 reads MNHEY; CDR2 reads SVGEGT. CDR3 length: 16 residues. The junction had 6 bases not matched to a gene; V was cut back by 2 bases and J by 8 bases. The CDR3 bases are TGTGCCAGCAGTTACGAGACTAGCGGGAGGAACGATGAGCAGTTCTTC. It yields the protein CASSYETSGRNDEQFF.

The rearrangement uses TRBV29-1 and TRBJ1-6, with TRBD1 matching 10 bases. V dropped 7 bases and J dropped 6; count of bases not matched to a gene: 6. The CDR3 is 14 amino acids. CDR1 and CDR2 from the germline V gene are SQVTM and ANQGSEA. CDR3 nucleotides: TGCAGCGCCAGACAGGGGGCCGGTAATTCACCCCTCCACTTT. Its protein product is CSARQGAGNSPLHF.